This TCR beta chain was sequenced in a study of PD-1 blockade in classical Hodgkin lymphoma. This CDR3 has 13 residues. The germline V gene encodes CDR1 GTSNPN and CDR2 SVGIG (reference sequence). V lost 0 bases and J 1 base, leaving 7 bases between the germline ends. Only a few counts were recorded for this clone. Clones were read by immunoSEQ multiplex PCR, and TCRdb kept only the in-frame ones, dropping some. The sample holds 95,000 to 100,000 clones; about 89% are singletons and the top ten take 5% to 7.5%. Relapse after autologous stem cell transplantation occurred in every patient, and brentuximab vedotin exposure varied.

The sequencing here drew on peripheral blood mononuclear cells (PBMCs), taken before the second cycle of nivolumab. The genes are TRBV30 and TRBJ2-7; TRBD1 might be the D (6 bases). The sequence was obtained from a human donor with classical Hodgkin lymphoma. The CDR3, as DNA: TGTGCCTGGAGTGTCGACAGGTCCTACGAGCAGTACTTC. Translated: CAWSVDRSYEQYF. Full variable domain (remainder filled in from reference TRBV30 and TRBJ2-7): SQTIHQWPATLVQPVGSPLSLECTVEGTSNPNLYWYRQAAGRGLQLLFYSVGIGQISSEVPQNLSASRPQDRQFILSSKKLLLSDSGFYLCAWSVDRSYEQYFGPGTRLTVT.